Each of the 22 T cell receptor beta chains below was sequenced from the same sample in a study of T cells after posttransplantation cyclophosphamide. Produced via immunoSEQ multiplex PCR; TCRdb's table is partial and in-frame only. The table includes 3,000 to 4,000 clones, approximately 84% detected once. What was sequenced was CD8+ T cells sorted from bone marrow. These receptor sequences come from a woman in her sixties in good health, CMV-negative, and a related stem cell transplant donor.

The rearrangement uses TRBV29-1 and TRBJ2-1; perhaps TRBD2 as D (7 bases). There are 11 residues in the CDR3. Germline V gene data show CDR1 as SQVTM and CDR2 as ANQGSEA. Trimming shortened V by 7 bases and J by 9 bases, and 13 bases separated the two germline ends. DNA for the CDR3: TGCAGCGGGGGGGGGCCCTTTGAGCAGTTCTTC. Encoded protein: CSGGGPFEQFF.

This clone was detected a few times. The rearrangement joins TRBV7-2 to TRBJ2-7, with TRBD1 matching 10 bases. Trimming removed 4 bases from V and 4 bases from J; junction bases left unmatched: 7. The CDR3 is made up of 15 amino acids. Germline V gene data show CDR1 as SGHTA and CDR2 as FQGNSA. CDR3 in amino acids: CASSSGTGEGYEQYV. In nucleotides, the CDR3 is TGTGCCAGCAGCTCCGGGACAGGGGAAGGTTACGAGCAGTACGTC.

J is TRBJ2-5 and V is TRBV28; a possible D gene is TRBD1 (6 bases). The V gene's germline CDR1 is MDHEN and CDR2 SYDVKM. The V gene lost 10 bases and the J gene lost 5 bases, with 17 bases spanning the gap. This CDR3 region has 13 residues. CDR3: CATFPGVGETQYF. For the CDR3, the DNA is TGTGCCACATTCCCAGGGGTCGGGGAGACCCAGTACTTC.

The J gene is TRBJ2-1, the V gene TRBV5-1; tentative D call: TRBD2 (6 bases). V lost 5 bases and J 0 bases, leaving 12 bases between the germline ends. This CDR3 has 15 amino acids. The germline V gene has CDR1 SGHRS and CDR2 YFSETQ. CDR3 nucleotides: TGCGCCAGCAGTTTTAGCGGAAGCTCCTACAATGAGCAGTTCTTC. Amino acids: CASSFSGSSYNEQFF.

This chain links TRBV7-9 with TRBJ2-1; 10 bases match TRBD2. V lost 3 bases, J lost 3 bases, and 11 bases stayed unmatched. Germline loops: CDR1 SEHNR, CDR2 FQNEAQ (reference sequence). There are 18 residues in the CDR3. CDR3: CASSFLFPGLAVYNEQFF. CDR3 in DNA: TGTGCCAGCAGCTTTCTTTTCCCCGGACTAGCGGTCTACAATGAGCAGTTCTTC.

This sequence joins TRBV9 and TRBJ1-2; TRBD1 might be the D (5 bases). Germline lookup yields CDR1 SGDLS and CDR2 YYNGEE. The CDR3 sequence is 14 residues long. Deletions cut 0 bases from V and 4 bases from J, with 10 bases between. DNA for the CDR3: TGTGCCAGCAGCGTAGGTGGGGACTCCTATGGCTACACCTTC. Translation gives CASSVGGDSYGYTF.

This clone has just a few counts. The CDR3 loop is CASGVIAGGYNEQFF. As DNA, the CDR3 is TGTGCCAGCGGGGTGATAGCGGGAGGCTACAATGAGCAGTTCTTC. This chain links TRBV5-3 with TRBJ2-1; 10 bases are a match to TRBD2. TRBV5-3 is an ORF; its function is uncertain. The CDR3 totals 15 residues. The J segment lost 3 bases and the V segment lost 8 bases, leaving 8 bases of the junction unmatched.

This chain links TRBV7-8 with TRBJ1-1; D remains unclear. This CDR3 contains 13 residues. V lost 5 bases and J lost 5, with 12 bases in between. Looked up from germline, CDR1 is SGHVS and CDR2 is FQNEAQ. The CDR3 sequence: CASSLAVGTEAFF. The CDR3 region has the DNA TGTGCCAGCAGCCTCGCGGTAGGAACTGAAGCTTTCTTT.

A note on this clone: At the DNA level, this CDR3 is encoded by other sequences in the same sample as well. The V and J genes are TRBV5-1 and TRBJ1-1; no clear D gene. Trimming left V 2 bases short and J 5 bases short, with 13 bases between. Per germline, CDR1 SGHRS and CDR2 YFSETQ. The CDR3 runs 14 residues. CDR3 sequence: CASSLDVGGTEAFF. The CDR3 nucleotides are TGCGCCAGCAGCTTAGACGTGGGAGGGACTGAAGCTTTCTTT.

The chain recombines TRBV5-4 with TRBJ2-3, with 9 bases matching TRBD2. Per the germline V gene, CDR1 is SGHNT and CDR2 is YYREEE (reference sequence). CDR3 size: 19 residues. V shed 2 bases, J shed 0 bases, and the junction held 13 bases outside the gene matches. CDR3 nucleotides: TGTGCCAGCAGCTTAGGTCCGGGACTAGCAGACCCTAGCACAGATACGCAGTATTTT. Translated, it gives CASSLGPGLADPSTDTQYF.

The V call is TRBV6-4, the J call TRBJ2-7; tentatively, D is TRBD2 (5 bases). CDR3 length: 12 residues. The V gene's germline CDR1 is MRHNA and CDR2 SNTAGT. V was pared by 0 bases and J by 5 bases, with 5 bases between. CDR3 sequence reads: CASSDSGNEQYV. In DNA, the CDR3 is TGTGCCAGCAGTGACTCCGGGAACGAGCAGTACGTC.

CDR3 DNA: TGTGCCAGCAGTTTATCCCCAGGTTTGACTGAAGCTTTCTTT. Translated, it gives CASSLSPGLTEAFF. The rearrangement uses TRBV27 and TRBJ1-1; D not resolved. The CDR3 is 14 amino acids. Germline CDR1 and CDR2: MNHEY and SMNVEV (reference sequence). The V gene lost 0 bases and the J gene lost 5 bases, with 10 bases spanning the gap.

V gene TRBV7-9 combines with J gene TRBJ2-2; D uncertain. Germline V gives CDR1 SEHNR, CDR2 FQNEAQ (reference sequence). The CDR3 is 15 amino acids. V was trimmed by 2 bases and J by 1 base, leaving 8 bases between them. The chain's CDR3 is CASSLFVRNTGELFF. The DNA for the CDR3 is TGTGCCAGCAGCTTATTTGTCCGGAACACCGGGGAGCTGTTTTTT. Full variable domain (rest looked up from reference TRBV7-9 and TRBJ2-2): DTGVSQNPRHKITKRGQNVTFRCDPISEHNRLYWYRQTLGQGPEFLTYFQNEAQLEKSRLLSDRFSAERPKGSFSTLEIQRTEQGDSAMYLCASSLFVRNTGELFFGEGSRLTVL.

This sequence joins TRBV19 and TRBJ1-2; D unresolved. The CDR3 runs to 14 residues. From germline, CDR1 is LNHDA and CDR2 SQIVND (reference sequence). Trimming took 1 base from V and 3 from J, leaving 9 bases between them. The CDR3 sequence: CASSIVITDYGYTF. The CDR3 nucleotides are TGTGCCAGTAGTATAGTGATTACTGACTATGGCTACACCTTC.

The V and J genes are TRBV5-4 and TRBJ1-4; no reliable D call. CDR3 length equals 14 residues. Germline CDR1 SGHNT, CDR2 YYREEE (reference sequence). V gave up 0 bases and J gave up 4 bases, with 7 bases separating them. CDR3: CASSLEPVNEKLFF. The CDR3 DNA reads TGTGCCAGCAGCTTGGAACCGGTTAATGAAAAACTGTTTTTT.

DNA for the CDR3: TGCAGTGCTAGCGGAGCGGCATCACAGTTCTTC. Translating it yields CSASGAASQFF. V is TRBV20-1 and J is TRBJ2-1; a weak D match, TRBD2 (5 bases). Germline assignment: CDR1 DFQATT and CDR2 SNEGSKA (reference sequence). Trimming removed 3 bases from V and 13 bases from J, with 13 bases in between. This CDR3 spans 11 amino acids.

Here the CDR3 reads CASSQPASLYEQYF. In DNA form, the CDR3 reads TGTGCCAGCAGCCAACCTGCGTCCCTCTACGAGCAGTACTTC. This rearrangement joins TRBV16 to TRBJ2-7; D gene ambiguous. Trimming took 2 bases from V and 3 from J, leaving 11 bases between them. CDR1 KGHSY and CDR2 FQNENV come from the germline V gene. The CDR3 has 14 amino acids.

This clone was seen a single time. The chain employs TRBV7-6 and TRBJ2-3; D gene unclear. V was trimmed by 1 base and J by 0 bases, leaving 8 bases between them. The CDR3 totals 15 residues. Per germline, CDR1 SGHVS and CDR2 FNYEAQ. The CDR3 nucleotides are TGTGCCAGCAGCTTAGGAATGGCCAGCACAGATACGCAGTATTTT. This codes for CASSLGMASTDTQYF.

The chain links TRBV9 to TRBJ2-5; D may be TRBD1 (6 bases). The germline gives CDR1 SGDLS, CDR2 YYNGEE. This CDR3 is 13 amino acids long. V was clipped by 4 bases and J by 6 bases, with 13 bases between them. The CDR3 reads CASSPSTGKTQYF. The CDR3 bases are TGTGCCAGCAGCCCATCGACAGGAAAGACCCAGTACTTC.

V and J are TRBV25-1 and TRBJ2-2; 11 nucleotides agree with TRBD2. The CDR3 sequence is 16 residues long. V was pared by 1 base and J by 4 bases, with 2 bases of the junction left unmatched. The V gene's germline CDR1 is MGHDK and CDR2 SYGVNS. The CDR3, as DNA: TGTGCCAGCAGTGAATGGGGGACTAGCGGCACCGGGGAGCTGTTTTTT. Encoded protein: CASSEWGTSGTGELFF.

This clone was counted a single time. This chain joins TRBV7-9 and TRBJ2-3; 13 bases fit TRBD2. V was pared by 4 bases and J by 0 bases, with 7 bases of the junction left unmatched. Germline V gene lookup returns CDR1 SEHNR and CDR2 FQNEAQ (reference sequence). This CDR3 region has 18 residues. The CDR3 spells CASSSPGLAGRSTDTQYF. The DNA for the CDR3 is TGTGCCAGCAGCTCTCCGGGACTAGCGGGACGTAGCACAGATACGCAGTATTTT.

This sequence joins TRBV28 and TRBJ2-1; 8 bases line up with TRBD1. Unmatched junction bases numbered 14, after V lost 5 bases and J lost 5 bases. The CDR3 runs to 17 residues. Germline loops: CDR1 MDHEN, CDR2 SYDVKM. This CDR3 reads CASSMPRTGQANNEQFF. CDR3 in DNA: TGTGCCAGCAGTATGCCTAGGACGGGACAGGCCAACAATGAGCAGTTCTTC. Full variable domain (remainder filled in from reference TRBV28 and TRBJ2-1): DVKVTQSSRYLVKRTGEKVFLECVQDMDHENMFWYRQDPGLGLRLIYFSYDVKMKEKGDIPEGYSVSREKKERFSLILESASTNQTSMYLCASSMPRTGQANNEQFFGPGTRLTVL.